Listed below are T cell receptor beta chains from one sample, sequenced in a study of neoadjuvant anti-PD-1 for oral cavity cancer. TCRdb keeps only in-frame clones here, not all; method: immunoSEQ multiplex PCR. Among 63,000 or so clones listed, roughly 90% were seen once. The specimen was PBMCs, collected after nivolumab (anti-PD-1) treatment. These receptors were collected from a person aged 35-79 years with oral cavity squamous cell carcinoma. Each CDR3 is given with its conserved first and last residue. Fields, in order: J gene, V gene, D gene, clone size, CDR3 DNA, CDR3 protein. A D gene is named only where the DNA matches it firmly. Clone size appears in some rows only: once, few, many, or a class for an expanded clone.

TRBJ2-3 TRBV5-7 TRBD1 - TGTGCCAGCAGCGGAGACCGGGACAGGGGTACAGATACGCAGTATTTT CASSGDRDRGTDTQYF
TRBJ2-1 TRBV9 - - TGTGCCAGCCAGCCGGGACCATCATACAATGAGCAGTTCTTC CASQPGPSYNEQFF
TRBJ2-7 TRBV14 - - TGTGCCAGCAGCCAACGACTGGTTAACGGCGGGCCCCTGGGGGAGCAGTACTTC CASSQRLVNGGPLGEQYF
TRBJ1-5 TRBV6-1 - - TGTGCCAGCAGTCCCCAACCGGACAACAATCAGCCCCAGCATTTT CASSPQPDNNQPQHF
TRBJ2-7 TRBV9 TRBD2 - TGTGCCAGCAGCCTAGGACTAGCGGGGGCCTCCTACGAGCAGTACTTC CASSLGLAGASYEQYF
TRBJ2-7 TRBV15 TRBD1 - TGTGCCACCAGCAGAGGGGGGACAGGGAGCCACGAGCAGTACTTC CATSRGGTGSHEQYF
TRBJ2-1 TRBV19 - - TGTGCCAGTAGTATTCGTTCGGCCGACTTGAGCAATGAGCAGTTCTTC CASSIRSADLSNEQFF
TRBJ2-6 TRBV12-5 - - TGTGCTAGTCAGGGCCTCTCTGGGGCCAACGTCCTGACTTTC CASQGLSGANVLTF
TRBJ2-7 TRBV19 - once TGTGCCAGTAGTATTGCGCTGATCGGAACCTACGAGCAGTACTTC CASSIALIGTYEQYF
TRBJ2-1 TRBV11-2 - - TGTGCCAGCAGCTTTCCCTTGGGGGGTGAGCAGTTCTTC CASSFPLGGEQFF
TRBJ2-7 TRBV11-2 - - TGTGCCAGCAGCCCTGGGGGGCAAAATACCGGCGAGCAGTACTTC CASSPGGQNTGEQYF
TRBJ2-3 TRBV5-1 TRBD2 once TGCGCCAGCAGCTTGTCGTCTAGCGGGAGTGTGGATACGCAGTATTTT CASSLSSSGSVDTQYF
TRBJ1-4 TRBV7-9 - - TGTGCCAGCAGCTCCGGCGGCGAAAAACTGTTTTTT CASSSGGEKLFF
TRBJ2-7 TRBV2 - - TGTGCCAGCACCCAGGAGGGGTCCTACCGCTACGAGCAGTACTTC CASTQEGSYRYEQYF
TRBJ1-6 TRBV19 - - TGTGCCAGTACAGGAGCGGGGGGGAGATCACCCCTCCACTTT CASTGAGGRSPLHF
TRBJ2-3 TRBV4-1 TRBD1 - TGCGCCAGCAGCCCACAGGGGGAAGCAGATACGCAGTATTTT CASSPQGEADTQYF
TRBJ1-1 TRBV5-1 - - TGCGCCAGCAGCTTTGAATGGGGAGGGGAAGCTTTCTTT CASSFEWGGEAFF
TRBJ1-4 TRBV7-9 - - TGTGCCAGCAGCTACGGTTATTCGAATGAAAAACTGTTTTTT CASSYGYSNEKLFF
TRBJ1-1 TRBV7-9 - - TGTGCCAGCGAAGGGTGGGGATATGACACTGAAGCTTTCTTT CASEGWGYDTEAFF
TRBJ1-3 TRBV6-1 - - TGTGCCAGCAGTGAAGTGGTGGGGGTGGTTGGAAACACCATATATTTT CASSEVVGVVGNTIYF
TRBJ2-3 TRBV9 TRBD2 - TGTGCCAGCAGCGAACGACTAGCGGTGGACACAGATACGCAGTATTTT CASSERLAVDTDTQYF
TRBJ1-1 TRBV6-1 - - TGTGCCAGCGGCGGGACGGAGAACACTGAAGCTTTCTTT CASGGTENTEAFF
TRBJ2-2 TRBV20-1 - - TGCAGTGCTAGGGAAAAAGGGGAGCTGTTTTTT CSAREKGELFF
TRBJ1-4 TRBV6-6 - - TGTGCCAGCAGCACTGGGGGCGCGAACGAAAAACTGTTTTTT CASSTGGANEKLFF
TRBJ2-7 TRBV28 TRBD2 - TGTGCCAGCAGTTTAGGAGGACTAGCGGGAGGCGAGCAGTACTTC CASSLGGLAGGEQYF
TRBJ2-1 TRBV9 - - TGTGCCAGCAGCGTAGGTGAACGGGTCAATGAGCAGTTCTTC CASSVGERVNEQFF
TRBJ1-3 TRBV28 TRBD1 - TGTGCCAGCAGTCCCACGGGACAGGAAGGAAACACCATATATTTT CASSPTGQEGNTIYF
TRBJ1-1 TRBV27 - few TGTGCCAGCAGTTTACGGGGGTTGATCACTGAAGCTTTCTTT CASSLRGLITEAFF
TRBJ2-3 TRBV28 - few TGTGCCAGCAATAAAGGGGAGAGCACAGATACGCAGTATTTT CASNKGESTDTQYF
TRBJ1-6 TRBV6-1 - - TGTGCCAGCATGCCCCAGACAGGCCTCAATTCACCCCTCCACTTT CASMPQTGLNSPLHF
TRBJ1-2 TRBV5-4 TRBD1 - TGTGCCAGCAGCCTCCCAGGGGGGTCGGGCTATGGCTACACCTTC CASSLPGGSGYGYTF
TRBJ2-7 TRBV7-9 TRBD2 - TGTGCCAGCCAGCGGGGCTACGAGCAGTACTTC CASQRGYEQYF
TRBJ1-1 TRBV9 TRBD1 once TGTGCCAGCACCCCCGGGGACAGGGGTTGGACTGAAGCTTTCTTT CASTPGDRGWTEAFF
TRBJ2-2 TRBV27 TRBD2 - TGTGCCAGCAGTTCCCGGGGGGGGACTAGCGCGAACACCGGGGAGCTGTTTTTT CASSSRGGTSANTGELFF